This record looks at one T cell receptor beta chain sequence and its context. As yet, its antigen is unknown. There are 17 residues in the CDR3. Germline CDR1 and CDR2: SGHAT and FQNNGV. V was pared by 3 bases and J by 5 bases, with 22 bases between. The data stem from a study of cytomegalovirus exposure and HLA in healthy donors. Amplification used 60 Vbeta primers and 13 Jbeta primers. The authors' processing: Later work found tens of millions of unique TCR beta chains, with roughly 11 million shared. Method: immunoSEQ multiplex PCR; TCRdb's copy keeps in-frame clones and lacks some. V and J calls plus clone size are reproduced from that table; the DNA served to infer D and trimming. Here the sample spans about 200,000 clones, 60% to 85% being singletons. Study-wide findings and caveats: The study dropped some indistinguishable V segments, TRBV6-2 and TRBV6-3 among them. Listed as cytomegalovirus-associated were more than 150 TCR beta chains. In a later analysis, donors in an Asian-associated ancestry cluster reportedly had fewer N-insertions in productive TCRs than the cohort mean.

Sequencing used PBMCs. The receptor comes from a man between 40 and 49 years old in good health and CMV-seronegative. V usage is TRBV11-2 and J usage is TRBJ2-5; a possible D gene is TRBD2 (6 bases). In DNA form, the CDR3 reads TGTGCCAGCAGCTTTTTCCAGGGACCGACTAGAGGGGAGACCCAGTACTTC. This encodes CASSFFQGPTRGETQYF.